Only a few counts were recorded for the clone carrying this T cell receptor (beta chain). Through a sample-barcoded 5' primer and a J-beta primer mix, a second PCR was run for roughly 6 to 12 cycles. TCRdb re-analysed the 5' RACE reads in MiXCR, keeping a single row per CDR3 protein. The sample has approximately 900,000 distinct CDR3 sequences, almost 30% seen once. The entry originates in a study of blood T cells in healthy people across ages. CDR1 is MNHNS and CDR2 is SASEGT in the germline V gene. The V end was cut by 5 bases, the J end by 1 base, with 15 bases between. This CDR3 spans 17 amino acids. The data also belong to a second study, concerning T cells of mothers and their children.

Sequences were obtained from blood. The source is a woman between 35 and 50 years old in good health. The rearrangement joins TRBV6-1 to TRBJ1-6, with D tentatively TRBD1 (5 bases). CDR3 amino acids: CASSLTWGLSYNSPLHF. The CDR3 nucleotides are TGTGCCAGCAGTCTGACCTGGGGCCTTTCCTATAATTCACCCCTCCACTTT.